This TCR beta chain was found in a study of identical twins. TCRdb reanalysed the 5' RACE reads using MiXCR and keeps one entry per CDR3 protein. There are around 250,000 distinct CDR3 sequences in the sample; about 12% occur only once, and approximately 4% lies in the top ten. The length of the CDR3 is 14 residues. Deletions cut 4 bases from V and 2 bases from J, with 10 bases between. Germline V gene sequence: CDR1 SGHVS, CDR2 FQNEAQ. This clonotype has ten or more counts. The same data also contributed to another study, on yellow fever vaccine responses in identical twins.

This sequence joins TRBV7-8 and TRBJ2-3; no clear D. Sequencing was performed on memory (CD45RO+) T cells sorted from blood. The sequence was collected from a woman between 18 and 29 years old in good health. The CDR3 loop is CASSSKLITDTQYF. CDR3 nucleotide sequence: TGTGCCAGCAGCTCAAAATTAATCACAGATACGCAGTATTTT.